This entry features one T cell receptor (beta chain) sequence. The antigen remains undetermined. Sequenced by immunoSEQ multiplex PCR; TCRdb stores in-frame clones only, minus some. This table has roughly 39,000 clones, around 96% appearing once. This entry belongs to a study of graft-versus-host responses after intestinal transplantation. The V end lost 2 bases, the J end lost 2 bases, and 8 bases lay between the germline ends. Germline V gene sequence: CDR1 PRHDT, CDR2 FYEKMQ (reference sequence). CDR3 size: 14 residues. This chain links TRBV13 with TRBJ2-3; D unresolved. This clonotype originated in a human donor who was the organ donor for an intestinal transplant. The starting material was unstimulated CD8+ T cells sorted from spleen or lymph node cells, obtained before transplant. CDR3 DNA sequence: TGTGCCAGCAGCTTACCCTTCGCCACAGATACGCAGTATTTT. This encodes CASSLPFATDTQYF.